The source of this TCR beta chain is a study of OX40 agonist ivuxolimab in advanced cancers. Germline CDR1 and CDR2: SGHRS and YFSETQ. This CDR3 is built from 14 residues. Germline trimming cut 3 bases from V and 5 bases from J; bases unmatched to any gene: 5. Clones were read by immunoSEQ multiplex PCR, and TCRdb kept only the in-frame ones, dropping some. In the table there are roughly 68,000 clones, 85% to 95% of which are singletons. The chain combines TRBV5-1 with TRBJ1-5; 7 positions agree with TRBD1. The receptor was derived from an adult with an advanced solid tumor such as melanoma, head and neck, liver or kidney cancer. The sequencing used CD4+ or CD8+ T cells sorted from blood, collected in a trial of the OX40 agonist ivuxolimab. The CDR3 here is CASSSTGSDQPQHF. The CDR3 DNA reads TGCGCCAGCAGCTCGACAGGGTCCGATCAGCCCCAGCATTTT.